The 6 T cell receptor beta chains listed next were all sequenced from one sample in a study of cytomegalovirus exposure and HLA in healthy donors. PCR amplification relied on 60 Vbeta primers (plus 13 Jbeta primers). This table comes from immunoSEQ multiplex PCR, and its TCRdb copy is limited to in-frame clones, with some not included. The repertoire holds 160,000 or so clones, with 70% to 85% as singletons. Sequencing used PBMCs. The receptors derive from a woman aged 35 to 49 in good health and CMV-seronegative.

This clone was found a few times. The chain carries TRBV7-9 and TRBJ1-1; 8 bases fit TRBD1. This CDR3 spans 15 amino acids. V trimming: 3 bases; J trimming: 3 bases; junction bases outside the gene matches: 6. In germline, CDR1 is SEHNR, CDR2 FQNEAQ (reference sequence). The DNA for the CDR3 is TGTGCCAGCAGCTTTCCCGGACAGGGACACACTGAAGCTTTCTTT. Translating gives CASSFPGQGHTEAFF.

Concerning this clone: This sample also contains other DNA sequences that code for the same CDR3. V is TRBV2 and J is TRBJ1-2; D might be TRBD1 (6 bases). Per the germline V gene, CDR1 is SNHLY and CDR2 is FYNNEI. V was pared by 2 bases and J by 3 bases, with 7 bases between. This CDR3 has 13 amino acids. The CDR3 DNA is TGTGCCAGCAGTGAAAACAGGGACTATGGCTACACCTTC. This sequence encodes CASSENRDYGYTF.

This chain uses TRBV5-6 with TRBJ2-7; D possibly corresponds to TRBD1 (5 bases). V shed 6 bases and J shed 2 bases, with 18 bases lying between them. Per germline, CDR1 SGHDT and CDR2 YYEEEE. The CDR3 runs to 15 residues. The CDR3 is CASKSSYRTTYEQYF. CDR3 bases: TGTGCCAGCAAGAGCTCCTACAGGACAACCTACGAGCAGTACTTC.

This clone was seen only a few times. V and J are TRBV4-1 and TRBJ2-2; 7 bases align to TRBD2. This CDR3 is 15 amino acids long. After removal of 0 bases from V and 6 bases from J, the junction contained 4 bases not matched to a gene. The germline V gene has CDR1 MGHRA and CDR2 YSYEKL. The CDR3 nucleotides are TGCGCCAGCAGCCAAGATGGCCTAGCGGCCGGGGAGCTGTTTTTT. Translated: CASSQDGLAAGELFF.

CDR3 residues: CASSPHSGGALDTQYF. Written as DNA, the CDR3 is TGTGCCAGCAGCCCCCATAGCGGGGGGGCCTTAGATACGCAGTATTTT. The chain couples TRBV7-9 to TRBJ2-3; 11 bases map to TRBD2. The J segment lost 5 bases and the V segment lost 5 bases, leaving 9 bases of the junction unmatched. Germline V gene lookup returns CDR1 SEHNR and CDR2 FQNEAQ (reference sequence). There are 16 residues in the CDR3.

V usage is TRBV5-6 and J usage is TRBJ1-2; TRBD1 matches 10 bases. V lost 5 bases to trimming and J lost 4 bases; unmatched junction nucleotides: 8. Germline V gene data show CDR1 as SGHDT and CDR2 as YYEEEE. The CDR3 is 15 amino acids. The CDR3 DNA sequence: TGTGCCAGCAGGCTTCGACAGGGGGCCGCCTATGGCTACACCTTC. Translating it yields CASRLRQGAAYGYTF.